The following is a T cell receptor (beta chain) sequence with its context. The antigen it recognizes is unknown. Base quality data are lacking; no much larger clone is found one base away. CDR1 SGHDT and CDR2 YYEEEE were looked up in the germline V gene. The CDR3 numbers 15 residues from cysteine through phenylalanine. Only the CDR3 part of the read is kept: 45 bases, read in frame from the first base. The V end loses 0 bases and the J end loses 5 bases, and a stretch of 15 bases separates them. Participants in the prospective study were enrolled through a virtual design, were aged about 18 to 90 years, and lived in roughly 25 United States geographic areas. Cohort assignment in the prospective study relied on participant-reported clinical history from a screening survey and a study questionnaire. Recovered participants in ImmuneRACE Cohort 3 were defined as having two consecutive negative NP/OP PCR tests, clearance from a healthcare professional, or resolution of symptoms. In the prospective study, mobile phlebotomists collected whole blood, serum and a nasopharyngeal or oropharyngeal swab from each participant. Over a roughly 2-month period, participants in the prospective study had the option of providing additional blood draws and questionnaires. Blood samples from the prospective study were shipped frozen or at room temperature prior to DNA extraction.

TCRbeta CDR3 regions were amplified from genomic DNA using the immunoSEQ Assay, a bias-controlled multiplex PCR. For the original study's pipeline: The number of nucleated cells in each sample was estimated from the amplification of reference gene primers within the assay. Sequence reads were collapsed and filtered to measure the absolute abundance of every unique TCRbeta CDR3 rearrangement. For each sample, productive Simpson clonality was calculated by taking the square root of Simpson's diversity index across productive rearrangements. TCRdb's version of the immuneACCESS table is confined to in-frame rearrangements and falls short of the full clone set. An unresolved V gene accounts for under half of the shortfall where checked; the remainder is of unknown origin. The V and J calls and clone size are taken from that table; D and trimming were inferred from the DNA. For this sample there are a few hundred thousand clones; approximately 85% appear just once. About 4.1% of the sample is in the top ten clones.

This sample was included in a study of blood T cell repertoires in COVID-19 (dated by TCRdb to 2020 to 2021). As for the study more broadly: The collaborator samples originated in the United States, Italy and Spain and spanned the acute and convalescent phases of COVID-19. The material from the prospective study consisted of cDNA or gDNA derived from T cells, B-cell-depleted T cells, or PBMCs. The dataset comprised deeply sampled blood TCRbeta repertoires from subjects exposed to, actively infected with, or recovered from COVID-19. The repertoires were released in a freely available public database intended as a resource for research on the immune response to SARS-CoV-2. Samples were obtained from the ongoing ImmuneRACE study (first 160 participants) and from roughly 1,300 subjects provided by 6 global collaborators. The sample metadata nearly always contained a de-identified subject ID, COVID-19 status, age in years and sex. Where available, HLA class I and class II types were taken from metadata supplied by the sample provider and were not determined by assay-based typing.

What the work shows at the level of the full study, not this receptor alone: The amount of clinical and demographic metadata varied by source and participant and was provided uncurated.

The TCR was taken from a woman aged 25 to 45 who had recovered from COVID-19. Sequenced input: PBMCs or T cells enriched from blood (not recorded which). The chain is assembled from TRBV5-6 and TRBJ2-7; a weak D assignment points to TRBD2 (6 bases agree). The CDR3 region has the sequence CASSLAGTQIHEQYF. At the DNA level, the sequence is TGTGCCAGCAGCTTGGCCGGGACTCAGATTCACGAGCAGTACTTC. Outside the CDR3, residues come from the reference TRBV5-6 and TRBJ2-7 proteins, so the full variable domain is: DAGVTQSPTHLIKTRGQQVTLRCSPKSGHDTVSWYQQALGQGPQFIFQYYEEEERQRGNFPDRFSGHQFPNYSSELNVNALLLGDSALYLCASSLAGTQIHEQYFGPGTRLTVT.